The 24 T cell receptor beta chains given below trace back to one sample, sequenced in a study of control samples from healthy donors and cancer patients. Clones were sequenced by immunoSEQ multiplex PCR, and TCRdb holds only the in-frame ones, with some missing. The sample contains about 160,000 clones, approximately 96% of which appear only once. The sequencing sample was made of blood. The receptors were sampled from a woman between 25 and 40 years old in good health.

This clone has a single count. V usage is TRBV24-1 and J usage is TRBJ1-1; D gene uncertain. The CDR3 extends over 15 amino acids. V was shortened by 4 bases and J by 3 bases, with 14 bases between the two germline ends. Germline CDR1 is KGHDR and CDR2 is SFDVKD. Here the CDR3 reads CATSDPRSGDTEAFF. CDR3 DNA: TGTGCCACCAGTGACCCACGGAGCGGGGACACTGAAGCTTTCTTT.

The table lists this clone with a count of one. The rearrangement links TRBV28 to TRBJ1-2, with D maybe TRBD1 (5 bases). Looked up from germline, CDR1 is MDHEN and CDR2 is SYDVKM. CDR3 length: 17 residues. Trimming took off 4 bases at V and 2 bases at J, with 20 bases between the two ends. The CDR3 sequence: CASSSPRKAGKNYGYTF. The CDR3 DNA reads TGTGCCAGCAGTTCACCCCGCAAAGCAGGGAAAAACTATGGCTACACCTTC.

CDR3 sequence: CASSLANGGIEAFF. The CDR3 region has the DNA TGCGCCAGCAGCTTGGCCAATGGGGGGATTGAAGCTTTCTTT. V usage is TRBV5-1 and J usage is TRBJ1-1; weak D call: TRBD1 (5 bases). Germline V gene sequence: CDR1 SGHRS, CDR2 YFSETQ. Trimming left V 0 bases short and J 7 bases short, with 13 bases between. CDR3 length: 14 residues. Based on the CDR3 plus reference TRBV5-1 and TRBJ1-1, the full variable domain is KAGVTQTPRYLIKTRGQQVTLSCSPISGHRSVSWYQQTPGQGLQFLFEYFSETQRNKGNFPGRFSGRQFSNSRSEMNVSTLELGDSALYLCASSLANGGIEAFFGQGTRLTVV.

V and J are TRBV2 and TRBJ2-7; possible D gene TRBD1, 6 bases. Germline loops: CDR1 SNHLY, CDR2 FYNNEI. The CDR3 consists of 13 residues. Trimming removed 7 bases from V and 3 bases from J, with 13 bases in between. The DNA for the CDR3 is TGTGCCAGCAAAGAGACAGGTCTCTACGAGCAGTACTTC. It encodes CASKETGLYEQYF.

The chain employs TRBV18 and TRBJ2-2, with D maybe TRBD1 (6 bases). The CDR3 has 17 amino acids. Germline CDR1 reads KGHSH; CDR2 reads LQKENI. Trimming removed 6 bases from V and 6 bases from J, with 23 bases in between. CDR3 region: CASSARSNTGQSGELFF. CDR3 in DNA: TGTGCCAGCTCGGCACGCAGCAACACCGGACAGTCCGGGGAGCTGTTTTTT.

The chain combines TRBV9 with TRBJ2-2; D is uncertain. Germline V CDR1 and CDR2: SGDLS, YYNGEE. Trimming took 0 bases from V and 3 from J, leaving 9 bases between them. This CDR3 is built from 15 residues. CDR3: CASSVGAQHTGELFF. The DNA of the CDR3 is TGTGCCAGCAGCGTAGGGGCACAGCACACCGGGGAGCTGTTTTTT.

The chain couples TRBV7-8 to TRBJ2-1; D possibly corresponds to TRBD1 (5 bases). The V and J ends lost 2 bases and 2 bases respectively, with 13 bases between them. Germline V gene data show CDR1 as SGHVS and CDR2 as FQNEAQ. This CDR3 comprises 16 residues. CDR3 coding DNA: TGTGCCAGCAGCTTATCGAGGACGACAGCCTACAATGAGCAGTTCTTC. The encoded protein is CASSLSRTTAYNEQFF. The full variable domain, rest sourced from reference TRBV7-8 and TRBJ2-1, is GAGVSQSPRYKVAKRGQDVALRCDPISGHVSLFWYQQALGQGPEFLTYFQNEAQLDKSGLPSDRFFAERPEGSVSTLKIQRTQQEDSAVYLCASSLSRTTAYNEQFFGPGTRLTVL.

This chain connects TRBV28 to TRBJ2-4; 7 nucleotides line up with TRBD1. V was clipped by 7 bases and J by 0 bases; unmatched bases: 6. The V gene's germline CDR1 is MDHEN and CDR2 SYDVKM. CDR3 length equals 15 residues. For the CDR3, the DNA is TGTGCCAGCAAGGGACAGTTAATAGCCAAAAACATTCAGTACTTC. It codes for CASKGQLIAKNIQYF.

The chain has TRBV5-6 and TRBJ2-5; tentative D call: TRBD2 (6 bases). The length of the CDR3 is 15 residues. Looked up from germline, CDR1 is SGHDT and CDR2 is YYEEEE. The V end lost 1 base, the J end lost 2 bases, and 12 bases lay between the germline ends. CDR3 in DNA: TGTGCCAGCAGCTTGAAGGGGAGGCCGCAAGAGACCCAGTACTTC. Amino acid sequence: CASSLKGRPQETQYF.

The V call is TRBV19, the J call TRBJ2-5; 8 nucleotides match TRBD1. V lost 5 bases to trimming and J lost 0 bases; unmatched junction nucleotides: 2. The CDR3 is 14 residues long. Germline lookup yields CDR1 LNHDA and CDR2 SQIVND (reference sequence). The DNA of the CDR3 is TGTGCCAGTAGTGTGACAGGGGACCAAGAGACCCAGTACTTC. It is translated as CASSVTGDQETQYF.

V gene TRBV5-1 combines with J gene TRBJ1-4; 9 bases match TRBD1. Germline V gene lookup returns CDR1 SGHRS and CDR2 YFSETQ. After removal of 3 bases from V and 1 base from J, the junction contained 10 bases not matched to a gene. The CDR3 totals 18 residues. The chain's CDR3 is CASSSRGAGQGTNEKLFF. The CDR3 nucleotides read TGCGCCAGCAGCTCGAGGGGTGCGGGACAGGGAACTAATGAAAAACTGTTTTTT.

The rearrangement joins TRBV5-1 to TRBJ2-3, with 7 bases matching TRBD1. Trimming at V came to 2 bases and at J to 1 base, leaving 4 bases not matched to a gene. The germline gives CDR1 SGHRS, CDR2 YFSETQ. The CDR3 consists of 15 residues. This CDR3 reads CASSFSQGGTDTQYF. The DNA for the CDR3 is TGCGCCAGCAGCTTCAGTCAGGGGGGCACAGATACGCAGTATTTT.

J is TRBJ2-7 and V is TRBV19; maybe TRBD1 (5 bases). Germline V lookup: CDR1 LNHDA, CDR2 SQIVND (reference sequence). Trimming removed 5 bases from V and 0 bases from J, with 8 bases in between. The CDR3 has 13 amino acids. The CDR3 is CASSRQPSYEQYF. The CDR3 DNA follows: TGTGCCAGTAGTCGACAGCCCTCCTACGAGCAGTACTTC.

The CDR3 nucleotides read TGTGCCAGCAGCCAAGACCGTATATGGACTAATCAGCCCCAGCATTTT. This encodes CASSQDRIWTNQPQHF. The rearrangement uses TRBV4-2 and TRBJ1-5; D ambiguous. Looked up from germline, CDR1 is LGHNA and CDR2 is YNFKEQ. Trimming pared 0 bases from V and 4 bases from J, leaving 13 bases between. The CDR3 length is 16 residues.

V gene TRBV6-5 combines with J gene TRBJ1-6; maybe TRBD1 (5 bases). The ends were cut back, 7 bases at V and 12 bases at J, with 10 bases in the middle. This CDR3 is built from 11 residues. Germline CDR1 is MNHEY and CDR2 is SVGAGI. The CDR3 here is CASTGGLPLHF. The CDR3 DNA sequence: TGTGCCAGCACTGGGGGTCTACCCCTCCACTTT.

The V and J genes are TRBV28 and TRBJ2-1; the match to TRBD1 covers 8 bases. From germline, CDR1 is MDHEN and CDR2 SYDVKM. The V and J ends lost 3 bases and 8 bases, in that order; junction bases with no gene match: 9. CDR3 size: 15 residues. The CDR3 sequence: CASSFRGQGFDEQFF. In DNA, the CDR3 is TGTGCCAGCAGTTTCCGCGGACAGGGCTTCGATGAGCAGTTCTTC.

The sample holds one count of this clone. This chain uses TRBV5-8 with TRBJ1-5, with a weak D call TRBD1 (6 bases). This CDR3 contains 15 residues. Germline CDR1 reads SGHTS; CDR2 reads YDEGEE. The ends were cut back, 7 bases at V and 5 bases at J, with 19 bases in the middle. CDR3 bases: TGTGCCAGCGTAACCCTGGACAGCAGAGATCAGCCCCAGCATTTT. It encodes CASVTLDSRDQPQHF.

The V call is TRBV6-2 or TRBV6-3, the J call TRBJ2-3; TRBD2 agrees at 9 bases. Germline trimming cut 7 bases from V and 4 bases from J; bases unmatched to any gene: 15. This CDR3 spans 17 amino acids. Germline V CDR1 and CDR2: MNHEY, SVGEGT. CDR3 in amino acids: CASTPLAGRTGADTQYF. In nucleotides, the CDR3 is TGTGCCAGCACCCCCCTAGCGGGGAGGACGGGGGCAGATACGCAGTATTTT.

The chain has TRBV3-1 (or the pseudogene TRBV3-2) and TRBJ1-4; 11 nucleotides match TRBD1. Germline assignment: CDR1 LGHDT and CDR2 YNNKEL (reference sequence). There are 14 residues in the CDR3. V shed 5 bases and J 7 bases; nucleotides not matched to a gene: 3. This CDR3 reads CASSSDRGREKLFF. CDR3 in DNA: TGTGCCAGCAGCTCGGACAGGGGGCGTGAAAAACTGTTTTTT.

The chain has TRBV7-9 and TRBJ2-2, with TRBD1 matching over 8 bases. Germline CDR1 and CDR2: SEHNR and FQNEAQ (reference sequence). Trimming at V came to 3 bases and at J to 1 base, leaving 10 bases not matched to a gene. This CDR3 is 18 amino acids long. CDR3 nucleotide sequence: TGTGCCAGCAGCTTTCTCCCCACGACAGGGGTGAACACCGGGGAGCTGTTTTTT. Protein product: CASSFLPTTGVNTGELFF.

The gene calls are TRBV18 and TRBJ2-7; D may be TRBD1 (5 bases). The ends were cut back, 2 bases at V and 6 bases at J, with 11 bases in the middle. The CDR3 covers 13 residues. Germline V gives CDR1 KGHSH, CDR2 LQKENI. The CDR3 loop is CASSPGARSEQYF. The DNA of the CDR3 is TGTGCCAGCTCACCAGGGGCTCGTTCCGAGCAGTACTTC.

The V and J genes are TRBV25-1 and TRBJ1-1; D ambiguous. CDR1 is MGHDK and CDR2 is SYGVNS in the germline V gene. The V end lost 1 base, the J end lost 1 base, and 7 bases lay between the germline ends. This CDR3 has 14 residues. The DNA for the CDR3 is TGTGCCAGCAGTGAATCTGGAGCGAACACTGAAGCTTTCTTT. Protein product: CASSESGANTEAFF.

CDR3 in DNA: TGTGCCACCAGCAGAGATTTAAGATTCTCTCCTCCTAATTCACCCCTCCACTTT. Protein product: CATSRDLRFSPPNSPLHF. This chain uses TRBV15 with TRBJ1-6, with D uncertain. V was cut by 0 bases and J by 6 bases, with 18 bases left in between. The length of the CDR3 is 18 residues. Germline lookup yields CDR1 LNHNV and CDR2 YYDKDF (reference sequence).

The V and J genes are TRBV5-1 and TRBJ2-5, with unresolved D. Trimming pared 0 bases from V and 2 bases from J, leaving 2 bases between. The CDR3 has 12 residues. The germline CDR1 and CDR2 sequences are SGHRS and YFSETQ. The CDR3 DNA is TGCGCCAGCAGCTTGGCGCAAGAGACCCAGTACTTC. This translates into CASSLAQETQYF.